This T cell receptor beta chain is drawn from a study of OX40 agonist ivuxolimab in advanced cancers. Repertoires were generated with immunoSEQ multiplex PCR, while TCRdb's copy carries only in-frame clones and drops some. The data show tens of thousands of clones, roughly 90% seen once. CDR1 is MNHNY, CDR2 SVGAGI, per germline (reference sequence). This CDR3 is 15 amino acids long. The V and J ends lost 6 bases and 2 bases respectively, with 11 bases between them. The chain recombines TRBV6-6 with TRBJ2-6; D remains ambiguous. The origin of this receptor is an adult with an advanced solid tumor such as melanoma, head and neck, liver or kidney cancer. The sample was CD4+ or CD8+ T cells sorted from blood, taken in a trial of the OX40 agonist ivuxolimab. CDR3 bases: TGTGCCAGCAGGCGACAAGCCACTGGGGCCAACGTCCTGACTTTC. The encoded protein is CASRRQATGANVLTF.